This T cell receptor (beta chain) was sequenced during a study of T cell changes during pregnancy in multiple sclerosis. CDR3 length equals 16 residues. V lost 5 bases, J lost 0 bases, and 14 bases lay in between. Germline V gene sequence: CDR1 SEHNR, CDR2 FQNEAQ (reference sequence). Measured with immunoSEQ multiplex PCR; TCRdb has only the in-frame clones, and not every one. The repertoire holds 45,000 to 55,000 clones, roughly 92% seen once, with approximately 0.9% in the top ten. This rearrangement joins TRBV7-9 to TRBJ1-3; D perhaps matches TRBD1 (5 bases). Sequences were derived from CD4+ T cells from peripheral blood mononuclear cells, sampled in the second trimester of pregnancy. The TCR comes from a female donor in good health, enrolled as a control in a pregnancy study. DNA for the CDR3: TGTGCCAGCAGCCCATTCCCCGGGGGCTCTGGAAACACCATATATTTT. As protein: CASSPFPGGSGNTIYF. Complete variable domain (other parts from reference TRBV7-9 and TRBJ1-3): DTGVSQNPRHKITKRGQNVTFRCDPISEHNRLYWYRQTLGQGPEFLTYFQNEAQLEKSRLLSDRFSAERPKGSFSTLEIQRTEQGDSAMYLCASSPFPGGSGNTIYFGEGSWLTVV.